This T cell receptor (beta chain) is drawn from a study of blood T cell repertoires in COVID-19 (dated by TCRdb to 2020 to 2021). For the wider study: Collaborator samples came from the United States, Italy and Spain and covered acute and convalescent phases of COVID-19. The prospective study material was composed of cDNA or gDNA derived from T cells, B-cell-depleted T cells, or PBMCs. The dataset comprised deeply sampled blood TCRbeta repertoires from subjects exposed to, actively infected with, or recovered from COVID-19. The repertoires were released in a freely available public database intended as a resource for research on the immune response to SARS-CoV-2. Samples came from the ongoing ImmuneRACE study (first 160 participants) plus 1,254 subjects from 6 global collaborators. Nearly every sample came with metadata listing a de-identified subject ID, COVID-19 status, age in years and sex. Where available, HLA class I and class II types were obtained from metadata supplied by the sample provider rather than from assay-based typing. Study-level results and caveats: The amount of clinical and demographic metadata varied by source and participant and was provided uncurated.

Enrolling through a virtual design, the prospective study's participants ranged in age from roughly 18 to 90 years and lived across 24 United States geographic areas. Cohort assignment in the prospective study relied on participant-reported clinical history from a screening survey and a study questionnaire. In the prospective study, whole blood, serum and a nasopharyngeal or oropharyngeal swab were collected from each participant by mobile phlebotomists. Over a roughly two-month period, participants in the prospective study had the option of providing additional blood draws and questionnaires. Before DNA extraction, prospective study blood samples were shipped either frozen or at room temperature. Trimming removed 6 bases from V and 2 bases from J; the gene matches leave 5 bases unexplained. CDR1 and CDR2 are drawn from the germline V gene (reference sequence): LNHDA, SQIVND. The cysteine opens and the phenylalanine closes a CDR3 of 14 amino acids. Of the read, only the CDR3 DNA is kept; its 42 bases are in frame from base 1.

Turning to this clone: Its antigen is currently not known. The sample holds no much larger clone one base away, and base qualities are not on file.

TCRbeta CDR3 regions were amplified from genomic DNA using the immunoSEQ Assay, a bias-controlled multiplex PCR. The original pipeline was this. Nucleated cell counts per sample were estimated from amplification of reference gene primers within the assay. To quantify the absolute abundance of each unique TCRbeta CDR3 rearrangement, sequence reads were collapsed and filtered. For each sample, productive Simpson clonality was calculated as the square root of Simpson's diversity index across productive rearrangements. In its TCRdb copy, this immuneACCESS table keeps in-frame sequences only and misses some clones. Where compared with another copy, unresolved V genes explain less than half of these, and the others have no known cause. V and J calls and clone size are those listed in that table; D and trimming were worked out from the DNA. The sample yields about 210,000 clones; 87% were counted once. The top ten clonotypes cover about 9.4% of the sample.

Recombination connected TRBV19 to TRBJ2-3; TRBD1 fits 7 bases in the junction. The sequence was collected from a man younger than 35 with acute COVID-19. What was sequenced was PBMCs or T cells enriched from blood (not recorded which). The bases read TGTGCCAGTAGCCGGGACAGCCTCACAGATACGCAGTATTTT. The encoded protein is CASSRDSLTDTQYF.